The 28 T cell receptor beta chains given below trace back to one sample, sequenced in a study of beta chain features in type 1 diabetes. Findings of the study overall: Shortening of TCRB CDR3s, moderate but significant, appeared in all four CD4+ subsets of Type 1 diabetes patients.

These TCRs' antigens remain unknown. TCRB transcripts that were expressed got sequenced, as all of the isolated RNA had been reverse transcribed. Measured with immunoSEQ multiplex PCR; TCRdb has only the in-frame clones, and not every one. Of 630,000 or so clones in the sample, over 13% are singletons; the top ten hold around 0.04%. Sequenced sample: naive CD4+ T cells from blood. The source of these receptors is a man younger than 35 with type 1 diabetes.

This clone was seen more than once but under ten times. V gene TRBV14 combines with J gene TRBJ2-1, with 13 bases fitting TRBD2. This CDR3 spans 16 amino acids. Germline V gene data show CDR1 as SGHDN and CDR2 as FVKESK. J lost 0 bases, V lost 8 bases, and 4 bases had no gene match. The CDR3 DNA sequence: TGTGCCAGCTCTCGGACTAGCGGGAGCTCCTACAATGAGCAGTTCTTC. It codes for CASSRTSGSSYNEQFF.

The DNA for the CDR3 is TGTGCCAGCAGTCGACAGGGCCCCCACGAGCAGTACTTC. Residues: CASSRQGPHEQYF. V gene TRBV25-1 combines with J gene TRBJ2-7; 7 bases align to TRBD1. CDR1 is MGHDK and CDR2 is SYGVNS in the germline V gene. With 5 bases clipped from V and 5 bases from J, the junction kept 6 bases outside the gene matches. This CDR3 has 13 residues.

This clone has just a few counts. The chain carries TRBV5-4 and TRBJ2-7, with D unclear. The CDR3 runs 12 residues. V was pared by 1 base and J by 5 bases, with 7 bases between. Germline V gene sequence: CDR1 SGHNT, CDR2 YYREEE (reference sequence). For the CDR3, the DNA is TGTGCCAGCAGCTTGCAACTTAACGAGCAGTACTTC. The encoded protein is CASSLQLNEQYF.

The chain joins TRBV11-2 to TRBJ2-1; 8 bases line up with TRBD2. The V gene end was trimmed by 4 bases and the J gene end by 7 bases; junction bases not matched to a gene: 9. Germline CDR1 SGHAT, CDR2 FQNNGV. This CDR3 region has 15 residues. CDR3 in amino acids: CASSSQPGGRNEQFF. The CDR3 coding sequence is TGTGCCAGCAGCTCTCAACCGGGAGGGAGGAATGAGCAGTTCTTC.

This clone has a handful of counts. V usage is TRBV4-1 and J usage is TRBJ1-2, with D maybe TRBD1 (5 bases). CDR1 and CDR2 from the germline V gene are MGHRA and YSYEKL. This CDR3 spans 13 amino acids. With 0 bases removed from V and 6 bases from J, the gap between germline ends came to 8 bases. The CDR3 is CASSQERRDGYTF. The CDR3 nucleotides read TGCGCCAGCAGCCAAGAGCGCAGGGATGGCTACACCTTC.

This clone has just a few counts. CDR3 region: CASPPWSYNEQFF. CDR3 sequence (DNA): TGTGCCAGCCCTCCCTGGTCCTACAATGAGCAGTTCTTC. The rearrangement uses TRBV4-2 and TRBJ2-1; D ambiguous. The CDR3 consists of 13 residues. Germline V gene data show CDR1 as LGHNA and CDR2 as YNFKEQ. V shed 8 bases and J shed 1 base, with 9 bases lying between them.

This clone was seen only a few times. This chain connects TRBV7-9 to TRBJ2-7, with D possibly matching TRBD1 (5 bases). The V gene lost 1 base and the J gene lost 5 bases, with 15 bases spanning the gap. CDR1 is SEHNR, CDR2 FQNEAQ, per germline (reference sequence). This CDR3 region has 15 residues. In DNA, the CDR3 is TGTGCCAGCAGCTTAGGACAGAACCTAAACCACGAGCAGTACTTC. Protein: CASSLGQNLNHEQYF.

A few counts support this clone. The chain employs TRBV4-3 and TRBJ2-2; unclear D gene. V lost 0 bases and J 4 bases, leaving 12 bases between the germline ends. This CDR3 comprises 16 residues. Germline assignment: CDR1 LGHNA and CDR2 YSLEER. The CDR3 nucleotides are TGCGCCAGCAGCCAAGACCGATTTCGCATCACCGGGGAGCTGTTTTTT. It encodes CASSQDRFRITGELFF.

This clone came up a few times. The V and J genes are TRBV7-9 and TRBJ2-7; D gene uncertain. The germline gives CDR1 SEHNR, CDR2 FQNEAQ (reference sequence). The CDR3 contains 13 residues. Trimming stripped 1 base from V and 5 bases from J, with 9 bases between. The CDR3 region has the DNA TGTGCCAGCAGCTTAGAGGAAAGAGACGAGCAGTACTTC. Translating gives CASSLEERDEQYF.

This clone was detected only a few times. The chain has TRBV2 and TRBJ2-1; D perhaps matches TRBD1 (6 bases). V lost 6 bases to trimming and J lost 6 bases, with 9 bases between them. The length of the CDR3 is 12 residues. Germline CDR1 and CDR2: SNHLY and FYNNEI. The CDR3 coding sequence is TGTGCCAGCAGCAGACAGGCCAATGAGCAGTTCTTC. It encodes CASSRQANEQFF.

In this sample, this clone turned up a few times. V gene TRBV6-5 combines with J gene TRBJ2-7; TRBD1 might be the D (6 bases). CDR3 length: 15 amino acids. Germline V gene sequence: CDR1 MNHEY, CDR2 SVGAGI. V gave up 2 bases and J gave up 3 bases, with 14 bases separating them. CDR3 in amino acids: CASSYQQGGFYEQYF. The CDR3 coding sequence is TGTGCCAGCAGTTACCAACAGGGTGGCTTCTACGAGCAGTACTTC.

This rearrangement joins TRBV9 to TRBJ2-2; D is possibly TRBD1 or TRBD2 (5 bases each). Trimming cost V 4 bases and J 4 bases, with 14 bases left between them. This CDR3 is 15 amino acids long. From germline, CDR1 is SGDLS and CDR2 YYNGEE. CDR3: CASSTSGGPTGELFF. The CDR3 DNA is TGTGCCAGCAGCACCAGTGGGGGACCCACCGGGGAGCTGTTTTTT.

The chain links TRBV15 to TRBJ1-3, with D possibly matching TRBD1 (5 bases). V lost 1 base to trimming and J lost 8 bases, with 15 bases between them. Germline CDR1 reads LNHNV; CDR2 reads YYDKDF (reference sequence). The CDR3 extends over 15 amino acids. The CDR3 region is CATSRVSTGGDTIYF. In nucleotides, the CDR3 is TGTGCCACCAGCAGAGTTAGCACAGGCGGGGACACCATATATTTT.

The gene calls are TRBV2 and TRBJ2-1, with D possibly matching TRBD2 (6 bases). Per the germline V gene, CDR1 is SNHLY and CDR2 is FYNNEI. The CDR3 is made up of 14 amino acids. With 7 bases removed from V and 4 bases from J, the gap between germline ends came to 14 bases. CDR3 loop: CASNVRDLYNEQFF. CDR3 coding DNA: TGTGCCAGCAACGTTCGGGACTTGTACAATGAGCAGTTCTTC.

This clone was counted only a few times. The chain has TRBV30 and TRBJ2-1, with TRBD2 matching 9 bases. Trimming removed 8 bases from V and 7 bases from J; junction bases left unmatched: 12. The CDR3 length is 14 residues. CDR1 and CDR2 from the germline V gene are GTSNPN and SVGIG (reference sequence). The CDR3 nucleotides are TGTGCCCAGACGGGCGGGAGGGCGTGGAATGAGCAGTTCTTC. It encodes CAQTGGRAWNEQFF.

This clone turned up a few times. V gene TRBV6-5 combines with J gene TRBJ1-2; the D is unclear. Germline CDR1 is MNHEY and CDR2 is SVGAGI. With 2 bases removed from V and 8 bases from J, the gap between germline ends came to 12 bases. This CDR3 is built from 13 residues. This CDR3 reads CASSYLIEGGYTF. The CDR3 DNA sequence: TGTGCCAGCAGTTACCTGATTGAAGGAGGCTACACCTTC.

This clone occurred a few times. This chain uses TRBV28 with TRBJ2-5, with 16 positions matching TRBD2. CDR1 is MDHEN, CDR2 SYDVKM, per germline. J lost 2 bases, V lost 5 bases, and 17 bases had no gene match. CDR3 length equals 21 residues. For the CDR3, the DNA is TGTGCCAGCAGTAACCGGCCTCCGGGACTAGCGGGGGGGCTTCAACAAGAGACCCAGTACTTC. Translating gives CASSNRPPGLAGGLQQETQYF. The full variable domain, in which reference TRBV28 and TRBJ2-5 provide the parts outside the CDR3, is DVKVTQSSRYLVKRTGEKVFLECVQDMDHENMFWYRQDPGLGLRLIYFSYDVKMKEKGDIPEGYSVSREKKERFSLILESASTNQTSMYLCASSNRPPGLAGGLQQETQYFGPGTRLLVL.

This clone was detected a few times. This chain links TRBV30 with TRBJ2-1; unclear D gene. Germline loops: CDR1 GTSNPN, CDR2 SVGIG (reference sequence). Trimming pared 3 bases from V and 5 bases from J, leaving 11 bases between. The CDR3 runs to 13 residues. The CDR3 here is CAWRSPGNNEQFF. As DNA, the CDR3 is TGTGCCTGGAGAAGCCCGGGTAACAATGAGCAGTTCTTC.

This rearrangement joins TRBV5-6 to TRBJ2-1; D is ambiguous. The CDR3 is 14 amino acids. Germline CDR1 is SGHDT and CDR2 is YYEEEE. V was pared by 4 bases and J by 1 base, with 9 bases between. The CDR3 region has the DNA TGTGCCAGCAGCCCCATATCTTCCTACAATGAGCAGTTCTTC. Amino acids: CASSPISSYNEQFF.

The chain has TRBV5-4 and TRBJ2-5, with TRBD1 as a possible D gene (6 bases). The CDR3 consists of 16 residues. V lost 4 bases, J lost 1 base, and 17 bases lay in between. Germline lookup yields CDR1 SGHNT and CDR2 YYREEE (reference sequence). The CDR3: CASSPRGSPLQETQYF. CDR3 DNA sequence: TGTGCCAGCAGCCCGAGGGGGTCCCCCCTCCAAGAGACCCAGTACTTC.

This clone was seen only a few times. The chain couples TRBV6-5 to TRBJ1-1, with D maybe TRBD1 (5 bases). CDR3 length equals 13 residues. V gave up 6 bases and J gave up 0 bases, with 8 bases separating them. Germline CDR1 is MNHEY and CDR2 is SVGAGI. The CDR3 DNA follows: TGTGCCAGCAGCAGGGCTCTGAACACTGAAGCTTTCTTT. It yields the protein CASSRALNTEAFF.

The chain joins TRBV6-9 to TRBJ2-2; no firm D call. V was pared by 6 bases and J by 1 base, with 3 bases between. Germline V gene lookup returns CDR1 MNHGY and CDR2 SVAAGI. The CDR3 length is 12 residues. Written as DNA, the CDR3 is TGTGCCAGCAGGCTGAACACCGGGGAGCTGTTTTTT. It is translated as CASRLNTGELFF.

This clone was picked up a small number of times. The CDR3 loop is CASSLSAGTGADTQYF. CDR3 bases: TGTGCCAGCAGCCTCTCCGCCGGGACAGGGGCAGATACGCAGTATTTT. The rearrangement links TRBV7-3 to TRBJ2-3, with 10 positions matching TRBD1. Germline CDR1 SGHTA, CDR2 FQGTGA. The CDR3 contains 16 residues. V lost 5 bases, J lost 4 bases, and 9 bases stayed unmatched.

The chain is built from TRBV18 and TRBJ2-3; D is undetermined. CDR1 and CDR2 (germline): KGHSH, LQKENI. There are 11 residues in the CDR3. Trimming took 5 bases from V and 4 from J, leaving 4 bases between them. CDR3 nucleotide sequence: TGTGCCAGCTCAAAACCAGATACGCAGTATTTT. Its translation is CASSKPDTQYF.

The chain uses TRBV30 and TRBJ1-5; D unresolved. The CDR3 spans 14 residues. CDR1 GTSNPN and CDR2 SVGIG come from the germline V gene (reference sequence). Trimming took off 0 bases at V and 2 bases at J, with 8 bases between the two ends. CDR3 nucleotide sequence: TGTGCCTGGAGTGTCCGGGTTGGCAATCAGCCCCAGCATTTT. Translated, it gives CAWSVRVGNQPQHF.

This clone was recorded a few times. V gene TRBV10-3 combines with J gene TRBJ1-2; D unclear. Trimming stripped 5 bases from V and 5 bases from J, with 15 bases between. The CDR3 has 14 residues. The germline gives CDR1 ENHRY, CDR2 SYGVKD. CDR3 sequence reads: CAISSSGDQYGYTF. CDR3 bases: TGTGCCATCAGTTCCTCGGGCGATCAATATGGCTACACCTTC.

Comments on this clone: At the DNA level, this CDR3 is encoded by other sequences in the same sample as well. The CDR3 spells CASSLAGGAETQYF. CDR3 coding DNA: TGTGCCAGCAGCTTGGCAGGGGGCGCAGAGACCCAGTACTTC. The chain is built from TRBV5-6 and TRBJ2-5, with 8 bases fitting TRBD1. The V gene end was trimmed by 0 bases and the J gene end by 4 bases; junction bases not matched to a gene: 2. The CDR3 runs to 14 residues. Germline loops: CDR1 SGHDT, CDR2 YYEEEE.

This chain connects TRBV5-1 to TRBJ2-1; unclear D gene. This CDR3 contains 13 residues. Per germline, CDR1 SGHRS and CDR2 YFSETQ. Trimming cost V 2 bases and J 8 bases, with 11 bases left between them. CDR3 coding DNA: TGCGCCAGCAGCTTTGGTAGGACGGATGAGCAGTTCTTC. This sequence encodes CASSFGRTDEQFF.